These 24 T cell receptor beta chains were all obtained from the same sample, sequenced in a study of T cell responses to AZD1222 COVID-19 vaccine. TCRdb's table, derived via immunoSEQ multiplex PCR, lists solely in-frame clones and lacks some. The repertoire holds about 170,000 clones, with more than 80% as singletons. The material sequenced was peripheral blood, taken on day 0 of AZD1222 vaccination. The receptors were gathered from an adult in good health.

V and J are TRBV12-3 or TRBV12-4 and TRBJ1-6; TRBD1 is a possible D gene (6 bases). This CDR3 region has 13 residues. The germline V and J ends were trimmed by 6 bases and 8 bases, with 11 bases remaining between them. CDR3 sequence reads: CASRLNRDSPLHF. Here the CDR3 DNA reads TGTGCCAGCAGACTAAACAGGGATTCACCCCTCCACTTT.

The DNA for the CDR3 is TGCGCCAGCAAAGAGGGGGCAACAACTAATGAAAAACTGTTTTTT. It encodes CASKEGATTNEKLFF. The V and J genes are TRBV5-1 and TRBJ1-4, with 7 nucleotides matching TRBD1. The J segment lost 0 bases and the V segment lost 6 bases, leaving 5 bases of the junction unmatched. The germline V gene encodes CDR1 SGHRS and CDR2 YFSETQ. The length of the CDR3 is 15 residues. The full variable domain, rest sourced from reference TRBV5-1 and TRBJ1-4, is KAGVTQTPRYLIKTRGQQVTLSCSPISGHRSVSWYQQTPGQGLQFLFEYFSETQRNKGNFPGRFSGRQFSNSRSEMNVSTLELGDSALYLCASKEGATTNEKLFFGSGTQLSVL.

V usage is TRBV11-2 and J usage is TRBJ1-2; D call uncertain. The CDR3 has 13 residues. With 4 bases removed from V and 7 bases from J, the gap between germline ends came to 13 bases. In germline, CDR1 is SGHAT, CDR2 FQNNGV. The CDR3 DNA sequence: TGTGCCAGCAGCTCCCCCGCTCGTCGTGGCTACACCTTC. Translating it yields CASSSPARRGYTF.

This clone showed up just once. The rearrangement links TRBV9 to TRBJ1-4; 8 bases map to TRBD1. V gave up 2 bases and J gave up 7 bases; unmatched junction bases: 4. The CDR3 is 14 residues long. The germline V gene encodes CDR1 SGDLS and CDR2 YYNGEE. The CDR3 protein is CASSVSGQGEKLFF. CDR3 DNA: TGTGCCAGCAGCGTTTCAGGACAGGGTGAAAAACTGTTTTTT.

The chain uses TRBV6-5 and TRBJ1-1; D unresolved. Germline V gene sequence: CDR1 MNHEY, CDR2 SVGAGI. The V and J ends lost 2 bases and 0 bases respectively, with 7 bases between them. The CDR3 length is 14 residues. The CDR3 nucleotides are TGTGCCAGCAGTTACGGGCGGATGAACACTGAAGCTTTCTTT. Amino acids: CASSYGRMNTEAFF.

The chain recombines TRBV2 with TRBJ2-3; D unclear. Germline values: CDR1 SNHLY, CDR2 FYNNEI. The CDR3 contains 16 residues. Deletions cut 4 bases from V and 3 bases from J, with 17 bases between. The DNA of the CDR3 is TGTGCCAGCAGTGGGCGACATGGAATAAGGACAGATACGCAGTATTTT. Translating it yields CASSGRHGIRTDTQYF.

This chain uses TRBV29-1 with TRBJ2-7; the match to TRBD2 covers 10 bases. This CDR3 region has 13 residues. V lost 8 bases and J lost 7; bases outside the gene matches: 11. Looked up from germline, CDR1 is SQVTM and CDR2 is ANQGSEA. This CDR3 is CSSVSGGTGEQYF. The DNA of the CDR3 is TGCAGCTCCGTTAGCGGGGGGACGGGGGAGCAGTACTTC.

This rearrangement joins TRBV3-1 (or the pseudogene TRBV3-2) to TRBJ1-4; D remains unclear. Germline V lookup: CDR1 LGHDT, CDR2 YNNKEL (reference sequence). This CDR3 region has 16 residues. V shed 1 base and J shed 4 bases, with 13 bases lying between them. The CDR3 sequence is CASSQVGLLGNEKLFF. The CDR3 DNA is TGTGCCAGCAGCCAAGTAGGGTTGTTGGGTAATGAAAAACTGTTTTTT.

The chain couples TRBV7-6 to TRBJ1-5, with D maybe TRBD1 (5 bases). Germline CDR1 is SGHVS and CDR2 is FNYEAQ. This CDR3 region has 14 residues. V dropped 1 base and J dropped 6 bases, with 10 bases sitting between them. CDR3 coding DNA: TGTGCCAGCAGCTTAGGGGGGGGAGGTCAGCCCCAGCATTTT. It is translated as CASSLGGGGQPQHF. Looking up the rest from reference TRBV7-6 and TRBJ1-5 gives the full variable domain: GAGVSQSPRYKVTKRGQDVALRCDPISGHVSLYWYRQALGQGPEFLTYFNYEAQQDKSGLPNDRFSAERPEGSISTLTIQRTEQRDSAMYRCASSLGGGGQPQHFGDGTRLSIL.

The chain couples TRBV24-1 to TRBJ2-7; D call uncertain. The germline V and J ends were trimmed by 4 bases and 2 bases, with 8 bases remaining between them. The CDR3 has 13 amino acids. Germline lookup yields CDR1 KGHDR and CDR2 SFDVKD. The CDR3, as DNA: TGTGCCACCAGTGAGAGTGGGCCCTACGAGCAGTACTTC. It encodes CATSESGPYEQYF.

This clone was seen only once. This rearrangement joins TRBV12-5 to TRBJ2-1, with 11 bases that match TRBD1. V shed 5 bases, J shed 0 bases, and the junction held 9 bases outside the gene matches. Germline CDR1 and CDR2: LGHNT and FRNRAP. The CDR3 is 18 residues long. The CDR3 here is CASGIPGTGGSSYNEQFF. The CDR3 region has the DNA TGTGCTAGTGGTATACCCGGGACAGGGGGAAGCTCCTACAATGAGCAGTTCTTC.

V is TRBV7-2 and J is TRBJ1-5, with D hard to call. Trimming cost V 1 base and J 1 base, with 11 bases left between them. Germline loops: CDR1 SGHTA, CDR2 FQGNSA. The CDR3 length is 16 residues. The CDR3 spells CASSLEVGNSNQPQHF. DNA of the CDR3: TGTGCCAGCAGCTTAGAAGTTGGTAACAGCAATCAGCCCCAGCATTTT.

The V gene is TRBV6-2 or TRBV6-3, the J gene TRBJ2-1, with 14 bases aligning to TRBD2. Unmatched junction bases numbered 6, after V lost 4 bases and J lost 4 bases. The CDR3 is 17 amino acids. CDR1 is MNHEY and CDR2 is SVGEGT in the germline V gene. CDR3 residues: CASSFPTSGGDYNEQFF. CDR3 coding DNA: TGTGCCAGCAGTTTCCCGACTAGCGGGGGGGATTACAATGAGCAGTTCTTC.

This chain uses TRBV12-3 or TRBV12-4 with TRBJ2-7; the D is unclear. V lost 1 base, J lost 5 bases, and 6 bases lay in between. This CDR3 region has 12 residues. The CDR3 region has the DNA TGTGCCAGCAGTTTAGTCCCGCACGAGCAGTACTTC. This encodes CASSLVPHEQYF.

This chain links TRBV5-5 with TRBJ1-1, with no clear D. This CDR3 has 13 amino acids. Trimming stripped 6 bases from V and 5 bases from J, with 14 bases between. Looked up from germline, CDR1 is SGHKS and CDR2 is YYEKEE (reference sequence). The CDR3 sequence: CASTRLGLTEAFF. The CDR3 coding sequence is TGTGCCAGCACCCGCCTGGGTCTAACTGAAGCTTTCTTT. Variable domain in full (rest from reference TRBV5-5 and TRBJ1-1): DAGVTQSPTHLIKTRGQQVTLRCSPISGHKSVSWYQQVLGQGPQFIFQYYEKEERGRGNFPDRFSARQFPNYSSELNVNALLLGDSALYLCASTRLGLTEAFFGQGTRLTVV.

The chain has TRBV11-1 and TRBJ1-6; 9 bases match TRBD1. This CDR3 region has 16 residues. Trimming removed 5 bases from V and 5 bases from J; junction bases left unmatched: 7. The V gene's germline CDR1 is SGHAT and CDR2 FQDESV (reference sequence). DNA for the CDR3: TGTGCCAGCAGCCCGTACAGGGGGCAGGATAATTCACCCCTCCACTTT. Translation: CASSPYRGQDNSPLHF.

This chain links TRBV7-6 with TRBJ1-5; the D is unclear. Trimming pared 5 bases from V and 2 bases from J, leaving 10 bases between. The CDR3 runs to 14 residues. CDR1 is SGHVS, CDR2 FNYEAQ, per germline. CDR3 in amino acids: CASSELVGNQPQHF. The CDR3 DNA sequence: TGTGCCAGCAGCGAACTGGTGGGCAATCAGCCCCAGCATTTT.

This clone was counted once. The chain employs TRBV5-5 and TRBJ2-1; possible D gene TRBD1, 6 bases. Germline V gives CDR1 SGHKS, CDR2 YYEKEE (reference sequence). There are 16 residues in the CDR3. Trimming left V 4 bases short and J 5 bases short, with 19 bases between. The CDR3 region is CASSSSYRVSDNEQFF. The CDR3 DNA reads as TGTGCCAGCAGCAGCTCCTACAGGGTTTCGGACAATGAGCAGTTCTTC.

Only one count was recorded for this clone. The chain recombines TRBV7-3 with TRBJ2-2; 12 positions match TRBD1. In germline, CDR1 is SGHTA, CDR2 FQGTGA. The ends lost 9 bases at V and 3 bases at J; junction bases unmatched: 11. This CDR3 region has 17 residues. CDR3 DNA sequence: TGTGCCAGAGGAGGGACAGGGGGCGTTAGCGACACCGGGGAGCTGTTTTTT. Translated: CARGGTGGVSDTGELFF.

V usage is TRBV7-3 and J usage is TRBJ2-3, with 13 bases lining up with TRBD2. Germline assignment: CDR1 SGHTA and CDR2 FQGTGA. V lost 5 bases to trimming and J lost 1 base; unmatched junction nucleotides: 6. The CDR3 is 17 residues long. The CDR3 bases are TGTGCCAGCAGCCCAACCGGGACTAGCGGGGGCACAGATACGCAGTATTTT. Protein sequence: CASSPTGTSGGTDTQYF.

J is TRBJ2-7 and V is TRBV29-1; TRBD1 is a possible D gene (6 bases). Trimming cost V 6 bases and J 2 bases, with 14 bases left between them. Germline CDR1 and CDR2: SQVTM and ANQGSEA. The CDR3 spans 13 residues. CDR3 sequence reads: CSVYRVGAYEQYF. The CDR3 DNA follows: TGCAGCGTCTACAGGGTTGGGGCCTACGAGCAGTACTTC.

This chain joins TRBV5-1 and TRBJ2-1, with D uncertain. The germline gives CDR1 SGHRS, CDR2 YFSETQ. The CDR3 loop spans 16 amino acids. Deletions cut 2 bases from V and 0 bases from J, with 12 bases between. The CDR3 region is CASSFEFGSSYNEQFF. As DNA, the CDR3 is TGCGCCAGCAGCTTTGAGTTCGGCAGCTCCTACAATGAGCAGTTCTTC.

Comments on this clone: At one boundary the junction diverges from the germline segment, which might be a read error. This chain joins TRBV7-2 and TRBJ2-1, with D uncertain. The CDR3 loop spans 13 amino acids. Germline lookup yields CDR1 SGHTA and CDR2 FQGNSA. The CDR3: CASSLTSDGEQFF. As DNA, the CDR3 is TGTGCTAGCAGCTTAACCTCCGACGGGGAGCAGTTCTTC.

The V gene is TRBV2, the J gene TRBJ1-6; D might be TRBD1 (6 bases). Germline lookup yields CDR1 SNHLY and CDR2 FYNNEI. The CDR3 extends over 12 amino acids. Trimming left V 5 bases short and J 7 bases short, with 6 bases between. Written as DNA, the CDR3 is TGTGCCAGCAGTAGGGGGAATTCACCCCTCCACTTT. This sequence encodes CASSRGNSPLHF.